A single sample gave rise to the 25 T cell receptor beta chains below, sequenced in a study of T cells in pancreatic ductal adenocarcinoma. Surgery without prior neoadjuvant therapy was the treatment of the selected pancreatic ductal adenocarcinoma patients. This table comes from immunoSEQ multiplex PCR, and its TCRdb copy is limited to in-frame clones, with some not included. The sample consists of several thousand clones, 67% of them appearing once. Sequencing was performed on pancreatic tumor tissue. The receptors were sampled from a human donor with pancreatic ductal adenocarcinoma.

V gene TRBV5-4 combines with J gene TRBJ2-7; D remains unclear. The CDR3 length is 11 residues. Trimming stripped 2 bases from V and 3 bases from J, with 3 bases between. CDR1 and CDR2 from the germline V gene are SGHNT and YYREEE (reference sequence). CDR3: CASSFSYEQYF. Here the CDR3 DNA reads TGTGCCAGCAGCTTCAGCTACGAGCAGTACTTC.

CDR3 sequence: CASSKGLAGVGSYNEQFF. CDR3 nucleotide sequence: TGCGCCAGCAGCAAAGGACTAGCGGGAGTAGGCTCCTACAATGAGCAGTTCTTC. This chain connects TRBV5-1 to TRBJ2-1; 13 bases fit TRBD2. This CDR3 has 18 amino acids. Per germline, CDR1 SGHRS and CDR2 YFSETQ. The junction had 7 bases not matched to a gene; V was cut back by 4 bases and J by 0 bases.

This rearrangement joins TRBV5-1 to TRBJ1-1; D not certain. Trimming shortened V by 1 base and J by 2 bases, and 18 bases separated the two germline ends. The CDR3 runs 17 residues. CDR1 and CDR2 (germline): SGHRS, YFSETQ. The CDR3 region has the DNA TGCGCCAGCAGCTTGAGATTTGGAGGCAGTCCAAACACTGAAGCTTTCTTT. This sequence encodes CASSLRFGGSPNTEAFF.

The chain has TRBV6-5 and TRBJ2-3; the D is unclear. V lost 4 bases, J lost 1 base, and 12 bases lay in between. In germline, CDR1 is MNHEY, CDR2 SVGAGI. The CDR3 is made up of 15 amino acids. CDR3 residues: CASSSEGEGTDTQYF. The CDR3 DNA reads as TGTGCCAGCAGTTCAGAAGGCGAAGGCACAGATACGCAGTATTTT.

V is TRBV4-2 and J is TRBJ1-4; no clear D. V was cut by 5 bases and J by 4 bases, with 5 bases left in between. The CDR3 covers 12 residues. Per germline, CDR1 LGHNA and CDR2 YNFKEQ. This CDR3 is CASSTGNEKLFF. Written as DNA, the CDR3 is TGTGCCAGCAGCACGGGTAATGAAAAACTGTTTTTT.

This clone was detected a few times. CDR3 nucleotides: TGTGCCAGCAGTTTTAGCGGGAGTAACACCGGGGAGCTGTTTTTT. It translates to CASSFSGSNTGELFF. This chain links TRBV27 with TRBJ2-2; 9 positions match TRBD2. V was clipped by 3 bases and J by 2 bases; unmatched bases: 1. The germline CDR1 and CDR2 sequences are MNHEY and SMNVEV (reference sequence). The CDR3 spans 15 residues.

The gene calls are TRBV30 and TRBJ2-2, with D possibly being TRBD1 (6 bases). This CDR3 contains 14 residues. The germline V gene has CDR1 GTSNPN and CDR2 SVGIG (reference sequence). Trimming removed 3 bases from V and 5 bases from J, with 13 bases in between. CDR3 residues: CAWSLGTSTGELFF. The CDR3 bases are TGTGCCTGGAGCCTCGGGACATCAACCGGGGAGCTGTTTTTT.

The chain uses TRBV9 and TRBJ1-1; D uncertain. In germline, CDR1 is SGDLS, CDR2 YYNGEE. The CDR3 has 14 residues. V was pared by 0 bases and J by 6 bases, with 12 bases between. CDR3 in amino acids: CASSVGQGFPEAFF. CDR3 nucleotide sequence: TGTGCCAGCAGCGTAGGCCAAGGGTTCCCTGAAGCTTTCTTT.

The chain joins TRBV30 to TRBJ1-1; TRBD1 matches at 7 bases. V shed 8 bases, J shed 4 bases, and the junction held 10 bases outside the gene matches. The CDR3 has 13 residues. Germline CDR1 reads GTSNPN; CDR2 reads SVGIG (reference sequence). The CDR3 coding sequence is TGTGCCCAGGGGGGCCTTTGGGGCACTGAAGCTTTCTTT. Translating it yields CAQGGLWGTEAFF.

V gene TRBV5-1 combines with J gene TRBJ1-1, with D possibly being TRBD1 (5 bases). Germline V CDR1 and CDR2: SGHRS, YFSETQ. V was clipped by 0 bases and J by 7 bases, with 16 bases between them. The CDR3 spans 15 residues. The CDR3 nucleotides read TGCGCCAGCAGCTTGGGGGGGAGTGGGCGCGGTGAAGCTTTCTTT. Translation gives CASSLGGSGRGEAFF.

This clone has just a few counts. For the CDR3, the DNA is TGTGCCATCAGCCAGGGGACCCGTAACTATGGCTACACCTTC. It encodes CAISQGTRNYGYTF. The rearrangement joins TRBV10-3 to TRBJ1-2; TRBD1 is a possible D gene (6 bases). The CDR3 contains 14 residues. The V end lost 6 bases, the J end lost 1 base, and 12 bases lay between the germline ends. Germline CDR1 ENHRY, CDR2 SYGVKD.

This clone was seen only a few times. The genes are TRBV5-1 and TRBJ2-5; the match to TRBD2 covers 12 bases. The CDR3 length is 16 residues. V was pared by 0 bases and J by 3 bases, with 3 bases of the junction left unmatched. Germline CDR1 SGHRS, CDR2 YFSETQ. Here the CDR3 DNA reads TGCGCCAGCAGCTTGGGGCCTAGCGGGGGGGAAGAGACCCAGTACTTC. Its translation: CASSLGPSGGEETQYF.

CDR3 protein: CASSLFLNTEAFF. CDR3 DNA: TGTGCCAGCAGTTTGTTTTTGAACACTGAAGCTTTCTTT. The chain has TRBV27 and TRBJ1-1; D remains ambiguous. Trimming removed 3 bases at V and 0 bases at J, with 5 bases between. Germline loops: CDR1 MNHEY, CDR2 SMNVEV (reference sequence). The CDR3 is 13 amino acids.

The gene calls are TRBV5-6 and TRBJ2-2, with a possible D match to TRBD1 (5 bases). CDR1 is SGHDT and CDR2 is YYEEEE in the germline V gene. This CDR3 has 13 residues. V lost 5 bases, J lost 5 bases, and 10 bases lay in between. The CDR3 here is CASRGRRTGELFF. The DNA of the CDR3 is TGTGCCAGCAGGGGGCGACGTACCGGGGAGCTGTTTTTT.

About this clone itself: At one of its ends the junction is not consistent with the germline gene, which may arise from a read error. CDR3 bases: TGTGCTAGTGGATTGGACGGATGGACTGAAGCTTTCTTT. Translated: CASGLDGWTEAFF. This chain connects TRBV12-5 to TRBJ1-1, with D hard to call. The CDR3 is 13 amino acids. Germline V lookup: CDR1 LGHNT, CDR2 FRNRAP. The entire variable domain, with the rest obtained from reference TRBV12-5 and TRBJ1-1, is as follows: DARVTQTPRHKVTEMGQEVTMRCQPILGHNTVFWYRQTMMQGLELLAYFRNRAPLDDSGMPKDRFSAEMPDATLATLKIQPSEPRDSAVYFCASGLDGWTEAFFGQGTRLTVV.

This chain joins TRBV21-1 and TRBJ2-3; TRBD2, as called in the table, went unchecked against the DNA. TRBV21-1 is listed as a pseudogene. The CDR3 length is 17 residues. CDR3 sequence: CASVRKGTAASTDTQYF. CDR3 nucleotide sequence: TGTGCCAGCGTCCGGAAGGGGACTGCCGCTAGCACAGATACGCAGTATTTT.

This clone was counted only a few times. The chain is built from TRBV6-5 and TRBJ1-5; 10 bases agree with TRBD1. There are 14 residues in the CDR3. Looked up from germline, CDR1 is MNHEY and CDR2 is SVGAGI. J gave up 4 bases and V 4 bases, and 1 base lay outside the gene matches. CDR3 DNA: TGTGCCAGCAGTTGGGGACAGGGGAATCAGCCCCAGCATTTT. Its translation: CASSWGQGNQPQHF.

This clone was seen a handful of times. This chain joins TRBV5-1 and TRBJ1-5, with D unresolved. Trimming took off 1 base at V and 4 bases at J, with 9 bases between the two ends. The germline V gene has CDR1 SGHRS and CDR2 YFSETQ. The CDR3 totals 14 residues. CDR3 region: CASSLIPSNQPQHF. CDR3 in DNA: TGCGCCAGCAGCTTGATACCATCGAATCAGCCCCAGCATTTT.

The V call is TRBV6-6, the J call TRBJ2-7; D might be TRBD1 or TRBD2, each matching 6 bases. Germline assignment: CDR1 MNHNY and CDR2 SVGAGI (reference sequence). CDR3 length: 14 residues. Trimming left V 0 bases short and J 1 base short, with 7 bases between. CDR3 sequence: CASSYSGGSYEQYF. DNA of the CDR3: TGTGCCAGCAGTTACTCAGGGGGGTCCTACGAGCAGTACTTC.

The chain has TRBV5-1 and TRBJ1-2; no definite D call. The CDR3 runs 12 residues. V was trimmed by 4 bases and J by 5 bases, leaving 9 bases between them. Per germline, CDR1 SGHRS and CDR2 YFSETQ. The CDR3 sequence is CASSDGEYGYTF. The DNA for the CDR3 is TGCGCCAGCAGCGATGGGGAATATGGCTACACCTTC.

J is TRBJ2-2 and V is TRBV5-1, with 11 bases matching TRBD1. Germline CDR1 reads SGHRS; CDR2 reads YFSETQ. V gave up 0 bases and J gave up 5 bases; unmatched junction bases: 6. The CDR3 has 17 residues. CDR3 loop: CASSLGAGQGATGELFF. The CDR3 DNA sequence: TGCGCCAGCAGCTTGGGGGCAGGACAGGGGGCTACCGGGGAGCTGTTTTTT.

The chain has TRBV2 and TRBJ2-2; D might be TRBD1 (6 bases). V shed 6 bases and J shed 5 bases, with 10 bases lying between them. This CDR3 has 13 residues. Germline V lookup: CDR1 SNHLY, CDR2 FYNNEI. CDR3 loop: CASSPGTTGELFF. The CDR3 DNA is TGTGCCAGCAGCCCGGGGACAACCGGGGAGCTGTTTTTT.

The rearrangement uses TRBV7-9 and TRBJ2-2; 12 bases match TRBD2. V shed 1 base and J 7 bases; nucleotides not matched to a gene: 7. Looked up from germline, CDR1 is SEHNR and CDR2 is FQNEAQ (reference sequence). The CDR3 consists of 17 residues. Written as DNA, the CDR3 is TGTGCCAGCAGCTTAGAACTAGCGGGAGGCGGCCGCGGGGAGCTGTTTTTT. Amino acid sequence: CASSLELAGGGRGELFF.

The chain has TRBV7-8 and TRBJ2-7, with 8 bases fitting TRBD1. V lost 4 bases, J lost 5 bases, and 4 bases stayed unmatched. The CDR3 has 13 residues. Germline V gives CDR1 SGHVS, CDR2 FQNEAQ. The CDR3 spells CASSWTGRDEQYF. The CDR3 DNA follows: TGTGCCAGCAGCTGGACAGGGCGGGACGAGCAGTACTTC.

The chain couples TRBV5-1 to TRBJ1-2; D perhaps matches TRBD1 (5 bases). This CDR3 contains 12 residues. Trimming took off 5 bases at V and 4 bases at J, with 9 bases between the two ends. Germline values: CDR1 SGHRS, CDR2 YFSETQ. The CDR3 here is CASRDTSYGYTF. CDR3 nucleotide sequence: TGCGCCAGCAGGGACACCTCCTATGGCTACACCTTC.